A selection of T cell receptor beta chains follows, all from one sample in a study of cytotoxic CD8 clonotypes in ibrutinib-treated CLL. TCRdb's copy holds only in-frame clones and misses some; the assay was immunoSEQ multiplex PCR. The data show around 91,000 clones, around 83% seen once. Sequencing was performed on PBMCs, taken before ibrutinib treatment. The receptors were gathered from a human donor with chronic lymphocytic leukemia. The CDR3 runs from the conserved cysteine through the conserved F or W.

v_gene,j_gene,CDR3aa
TRBV19,TRBJ1-3,CASSINREIGNTIYF
TRBV4-1,TRBJ2-7,CASSPLYRAGPREQYF
TRBV27,TRBJ2-7,CASILGGEQYF
TRBV25-1,TRBJ2-3,CASSDGTGGKKTQYF
TRBV10-3,TRBJ2-3,CAISEVWRETGPDTQYF
TRBV7-7,TRBJ2-5,CAIARGETQYF
TRBV6-5,TRBJ1-1,CASSYGGQGSTFF
TRBV18,TRBJ2-2,CASSPRTLQGSNTGELFF
TRBV5-1,TRBJ2-1,CASRLSGSYSNEQFF
TRBV5-1,TRBJ2-3,CASSLFQTGGYMSQQITDTQYF
TRBV6-5,TRBJ1-2,CASSYSNQGSYYGYTF
TRBV21-1,TRBJ1-1,CASNHRRMNTEAFF
TRBV9,TRBJ1-4,CASSALDRGSEKLFF
TRBV4-1,TRBJ1-1,CASSQDLRGNTEAFF
TRBV5-4,TRBJ1-2,CASSLGPNHGYTF
TRBV28,TRBJ2-7,CASSLPAGNSYEQYF
TRBV19,TRBJ1-5,CASSIDGDRVDQPQHF
TRBV2,TRBJ2-1,CASSESSGGGRFLFF
TRBV19,TRBJ1-2,CASSTDTGTGVSGYTF
TRBV6-5,TRBJ1-5,CARGTGDSNQPQHF
TRBV4-1,TRBJ2-4,CASSQDLAKNIQYF